The 25 T cell receptor beta chains listed next were all sequenced from one sample in a study of radiotherapy plus CTLA-4 blockade in lung cancer. The assay was immunoSEQ multiplex PCR, and TCRdb's table has in-frame clones only and misses some. The table records about 39,000 clones, roughly 73% of them present only once. The sequencing here drew on peripheral blood, taken from a patient treated with radiotherapy plus ipilimumab. Receptor source: a human donor with non-small cell lung cancer that progressed on radiotherapy plus ipilimumab.

The V gene is TRBV4-3, the J gene TRBJ2-1, with D tentatively TRBD2 (6 bases). V dropped 4 bases and J dropped 2 bases, with 21 bases sitting between them. Germline V lookup: CDR1 LGHNA, CDR2 YSLEER. There are 18 residues in the CDR3. The CDR3 region is CASSPRFLAGKTYNEQFF. DNA of the CDR3: TGCGCCAGCAGCCCGAGGTTCTTGGCGGGGAAAACCTACAATGAGCAGTTCTTC.

In nucleotides, the CDR3 is TGTGCCAGTACATGGGACAGCTTGAACACTGAAGCTTTCTTT. Residues: CASTWDSLNTEAFF. The gene calls are TRBV19 and TRBJ1-1; 7 bases are shared with TRBD1. The CDR3 is 14 amino acids. J gave up 0 bases and V 7 bases, and 5 bases lay outside the gene matches. Germline V gene data show CDR1 as LNHDA and CDR2 as SQIVND (reference sequence).

This chain links TRBV9 with TRBJ2-3; 7 nucleotides line up with TRBD2. The CDR3 is 15 amino acids. The V gene's germline CDR1 is SGDLS and CDR2 YYNGEE. With 7 bases clipped from V and 1 base from J, the junction kept 9 bases outside the gene matches. CDR3 nucleotides: TGTGCCAGCGCATTTGGGGCGGGGGGCACAGATACGCAGTATTTT. This sequence encodes CASAFGAGGTDTQYF. Together with reference TRBV9 and TRBJ2-3, the CDR3 gives the full variable domain: DSGVTQTPKHLITATGQRVTLRCSPRSGDLSVYWYQQSLDQGLQFLIQYYNGEERAKGNILERFSAQQFPDLHSELNLSSLELGDSALYFCASAFGAGGTDTQYFGPGTRLTVL.

This CDR3 reads CASSVGSGYTDTQYF. DNA of the CDR3: TGTGCCAGCAGCGTCGGGTCGGGGTACACAGATACGCAGTATTTT. The J gene is TRBJ2-3, the V gene TRBV9; D perhaps matches TRBD2 (5 bases). The length of the CDR3 is 15 residues. CDR1 SGDLS and CDR2 YYNGEE come from the germline V gene. Trimming left V 2 bases short and J 2 bases short, with 12 bases between.

In regard to this clone: The junction does not match germline at one end; this may be a read error. This sequence joins TRBV13 and TRBJ2-7, with D hard to call. The CDR3 is 10 residues long. CDR1 is PRHDT and CDR2 is FYEKMQ in the germline V gene (reference sequence). CDR3 residues: CASSPTWANF. CDR3 nucleotide sequence: TGTGCCAGCAGCCCAACCTGGGCTAATTTC.

This clone was counted only a few times. The V call is TRBV12-5, the J call TRBJ2-1, with 10 bases lining up with TRBD2. The germline CDR1 and CDR2 sequences are LGHNT and FRNRAP. This CDR3 has 14 amino acids. V lost 5 bases and J lost 7; bases outside the gene matches: 5. This CDR3 is CASGEAGGHNEQFF. Here the CDR3 DNA reads TGTGCTAGTGGTGAAGCGGGGGGGCATAATGAGCAGTTCTTC.

The V gene is TRBV11-2, the J gene TRBJ1-6; 10 bases agree with TRBD1. V was clipped by 1 base and J by 9 bases; unmatched bases: 12. Per germline, CDR1 SGHAT and CDR2 FQNNGV. This CDR3 comprises 18 residues. The CDR3 here is CASSLGGGLTGGCSPLHF. CDR3 nucleotides: TGTGCCAGCAGCTTAGGGGGGGGGCTGACAGGGGGCTGTTCACCCCTCCACTTT.

This clone was seen once. This sequence joins TRBV11-3 and TRBJ2-1; 8 bases align to TRBD1. V shed 5 bases, J shed 2 bases, and the junction held 2 bases outside the gene matches. Per the germline V gene, CDR1 is SGHNT and CDR2 is YENEEA. The CDR3 loop spans 14 amino acids. The DNA of the CDR3 is TGTGCCAGCAGCGGACAGGGCCCCTACAATGAGCAGTTCTTC. It specifies CASSGQGPYNEQFF.

The V and J genes are TRBV20-1 and TRBJ2-7; D not resolved. The CDR3 runs to 11 residues. Deletions cut 6 bases from V and 3 bases from J, with 9 bases between. The germline CDR1 and CDR2 sequences are DFQATT and SNEGSKA (reference sequence). The CDR3 spells CSAERSYEQYF. CDR3 nucleotide sequence: TGCAGTGCAGAGAGAAGCTACGAGCAGTACTTC.

This clone was recorded many times. The J gene is TRBJ1-2, the V gene TRBV6-5, with a possible D match to TRBD1 (5 bases). Trimming removed 2 bases at V and 0 bases at J, with 13 bases between. The CDR3 runs 16 residues. In germline, CDR1 is MNHEY, CDR2 SVGAGI. For the CDR3, the DNA is TGTGCCAGCAGTTACCAAGGGGCCGGCTCTAACTATGGCTACACCTTC. Protein sequence: CASSYQGAGSNYGYTF.

V and J are TRBV7-2 and TRBJ2-3; TRBD2 might be the D (5 bases). Germline CDR1 is SGHTA and CDR2 is FQGNSA. V was trimmed by 1 base and J by 1 base, leaving 18 bases between them. This CDR3 is 18 amino acids long. CDR3 bases: TGTGCCAGCAGCTTAGACCCTCGTCAGCGGTTCGGCACAGATACGCAGTATTTT. Translated: CASSLDPRQRFGTDTQYF.

V usage is TRBV28 and J usage is TRBJ2-2; possible D gene TRBD1, 6 bases. The CDR3 is 16 residues long. The V gene lost 7 bases and the J gene lost 0 bases, with 15 bases spanning the gap. Germline assignment: CDR1 MDHEN and CDR2 SYDVKM. The CDR3 region is CASTPRGASNTGELFF. In DNA, the CDR3 is TGTGCCAGCACTCCCAGGGGAGCTTCGAACACCGGGGAGCTGTTTTTT.

The V call is TRBV6-1, the J call TRBJ1-5; perhaps TRBD1 as D (5 bases). This CDR3 comprises 17 residues. The germline gives CDR1 MNHNS, CDR2 SASEGT. V lost 4 bases to trimming and J lost 0 bases, with 16 bases between them. CDR3 residues: CASSGDRGVYSNQPQHF. Written as DNA, the CDR3 is TGTGCCAGCAGTGGAGACCGGGGGGTCTATAGCAATCAGCCCCAGCATTTT.

The chain employs TRBV11-1 and TRBJ1-3; D is ambiguous. CDR1 is SGHAT, CDR2 FQDESV, per germline (reference sequence). V was trimmed by 2 bases and J by 3 bases, leaving 11 bases between them. The CDR3 is 15 amino acids. CDR3 sequence: CASSLNLNSGNTIYF. The CDR3 nucleotides are TGTGCCAGCAGCTTAAACCTCAACAGTGGAAACACCATATATTTT.

The chain links TRBV10-3 to TRBJ1-2; 10 bases fit TRBD1. Germline V gene sequence: CDR1 ENHRY, CDR2 SYGVKD. V lost 7 bases, J lost 4 bases, and 12 bases stayed unmatched. The CDR3 length is 16 residues. The DNA for the CDR3 is TGTGCCATCACCTCGGACAGGGGGGAATTTCGCTATGGCTACACCTTC. It yields the protein CAITSDRGEFRYGYTF.

The CDR3 DNA reads as TGTGCCATCAGTGGGGGAGTCTCGAACACTGAAGCTTTCTTT. Encoded protein: CAISGGVSNTEAFF. The rearrangement joins TRBV10-3 to TRBJ1-1; D ambiguous. The CDR3 has 14 amino acids. Germline-derived CDR1 and CDR2 are ENHRY and SYGVKD. The germline V and J ends were trimmed by 4 bases and 1 base, with 10 bases remaining between them.

V and J are TRBV18 and TRBJ1-4, with 8 bases identical to TRBD1. The CDR3 is 15 amino acids. Germline V gene data show CDR1 as KGHSH and CDR2 as LQKENI. The V gene end was trimmed by 6 bases and the J gene end by 8 bases; junction bases not matched to a gene: 11. The CDR3: CASSTVGQGEEKLFF. The CDR3 coding sequence is TGTGCCAGCTCTACAGTCGGACAGGGTGAGGAAAAACTGTTTTTT.

The V gene is TRBV11-3, the J gene TRBJ1-2; 9 nucleotides align to TRBD1. With V trimmed by 5 bases and J by 4 bases, 2 bases remained unmatched. This CDR3 contains 13 residues. Germline CDR1 SGHNT, CDR2 YENEEA. DNA for the CDR3: TGTGCCAGCAGCCAGGGACAGGGCTATGGCTACACCTTC. It codes for CASSQGQGYGYTF.

The chain employs TRBV4-2 and TRBJ2-1; a possible D gene is TRBD2 (6 bases). The CDR3 extends over 16 amino acids. CDR1 and CDR2 from the germline V gene are LGHNA and YNFKEQ. Trimming cost V 0 bases and J 3 bases, with 12 bases left between them. This CDR3 reads CASSQEIAEFYNEQFF. The CDR3 DNA sequence: TGTGCCAGCAGCCAAGAGATAGCGGAGTTCTACAATGAGCAGTTCTTC.

This CDR3 is CASRDFGSYNEQFF. In nucleotides, the CDR3 is TGTGCTAGTAGGGACTTTGGCTCCTACAATGAGCAGTTCTTC. The chain uses TRBV12-5 and TRBJ2-1; D is possibly TRBD2 (6 bases). The length of the CDR3 is 14 residues. The germline gives CDR1 LGHNT, CDR2 FRNRAP. The V and J ends lost 8 bases and 0 bases respectively, with 11 bases between them.

This clone occurred a few times. This chain uses TRBV5-1 with TRBJ2-7, with 9 bases aligning to TRBD1. Germline CDR1 and CDR2: SGHRS and YFSETQ. The CDR3 length is 13 residues. V was pared by 6 bases and J by 7 bases, with 8 bases of the junction left unmatched. This CDR3 reads CASTVTGGIEQYF. For the CDR3, the DNA is TGCGCCAGCACGGTGACAGGGGGGATAGAGCAGTACTTC.

V is TRBV29-1 and J is TRBJ2-1; 15 bases agree with TRBD2. The junction had 10 bases not matched to a gene; V was cut back by 5 bases and J by 8 bases. Germline V gene data show CDR1 as SQVTM and CDR2 as ANQGSEA. The length of the CDR3 is 16 residues. CDR3: CSVYDFGLAGGDEQFF. In DNA form, the CDR3 reads TGCAGCGTTTATGACTTCGGACTAGCGGGGGGGGATGAGCAGTTCTTC.

The chain joins TRBV10-1 to TRBJ2-7, with 11 bases aligning to TRBD1. J lost 5 bases, V lost 6 bases, and 9 bases had no gene match. The CDR3 has 15 amino acids. Germline CDR1 WNHNN, CDR2 SYGVQD (reference sequence). The DNA of the CDR3 is TGCGCCAGCAGAGCCGGGACAGGGGGATTAAACGAGCAGTACTTC. Its protein product is CASRAGTGGLNEQYF.

CDR3 in DNA: TGTGCCAGCTCACCAGTGCCTAGCGGGGGGGCACTCATTCAGTACTTC. Residues: CASSPVPSGGALIQYF. V usage is TRBV18 and J usage is TRBJ2-4; TRBD2 matches at 12 bases. There are 16 residues in the CDR3. Germline CDR1 KGHSH, CDR2 LQKENI. The J segment lost 9 bases and the V segment lost 2 bases, leaving 8 bases of the junction unmatched.

CDR3 sequence reads: CASSLDPLWAMNTEAFF. CDR3 sequence (DNA): TGTGCCAGCAGCTTGGATCCTCTTTGGGCTATGAACACTGAAGCTTTCTTT. This chain joins TRBV5-5 and TRBJ1-1; D is undetermined. The V gene lost 0 bases and the J gene lost 0 bases, with 15 bases spanning the gap. Germline V gene data show CDR1 as SGHKS and CDR2 as YYEKEE (reference sequence). The CDR3 sequence is 17 residues long. Supplemented by reference TRBV5-5 and TRBJ1-1, the full variable domain reads DAGVTQSPTHLIKTRGQQVTLRCSPISGHKSVSWYQQVLGQGPQFIFQYYEKEERGRGNFPDRFSARQFPNYSSELNVNALLLGDSALYLCASSLDPLWAMNTEAFFGQGTRLTVV.